The 10 T cell receptor beta chains below were found in one sample sequenced in a study of regulatory T cells in long-lasting Graves disease. Construction of TCR beta libraries relied on iRepertoire HTBI primers and on Arm-PCR targeting CDR3 regions. TCRdb itself ran the multiplex PCR reads through MiXCR, one entry per CDR3 protein. The sample holds about 400,000 distinct CDR3 sequences, roughly 16% seen once. The time point was: newly diagnosed GD, antithyroid drugs for less than 3 months. From RNA extracted from PBMCs, the TCR library was made. The same specimen was also included in a second study, on T cells in Graves' hyperthyroidism and ophthalmopathy.

Sequencing was performed on peripheral blood mononuclear cells (PBMCs), taken at new diagnosis, from a patient treated with antithyroid drugs. These receptors all stem from a young woman with Graves disease.

This clonotype has more than one count but fewer than ten. The chain links TRBV20-1 to TRBJ2-3, with TRBD1 identical over 8 bases. The CDR3 spans 14 residues. The germline V gene has CDR1 DFQATT and CDR2 SNEGSKA (reference sequence). Trimming at V came to 5 bases and at J to 2 bases, leaving 6 bases not matched to a gene. CDR3 sequence reads: CSAQDRASTDTQYF. The CDR3 DNA reads TGCAGTGCTCAGGACAGGGCCTCCACAGATACGCAGTATTTT.

The rearrangement uses TRBV29-1 and TRBJ2-3; maybe TRBD2 (7 bases). Trimming pared 5 bases from V and 0 bases from J, leaving 18 bases between. This CDR3 spans 16 amino acids. The germline V gene has CDR1 SQVTM and CDR2 ANQGSEA. The CDR3, as DNA: TGCAGCGTTTTGGGGGGGGCCAAAACTAGCACAGATACGCAGTATTTT. It translates to CSVLGGAKTSTDTQYF.

There are a few counts of this clonotype. V is TRBV6-1 and J is TRBJ2-5, with D perhaps matching TRBD1 or TRBD2 (5 bases each). The J call may be faulty, since TRBJ2-1 better matches the DNA end. Germline V gene lookup returns CDR1 MNHNS and CDR2 SASEGT. The CDR3 length is 14 residues. The CDR3 sequence: CASSGGSGRAEQFF. The DNA for the CDR3 is TGTGCCAGCAGTGGGGGGTCGGGACGGGCTGAGCAGTTCTTC.

This clonotype was picked up many times. This chain connects TRBV27 to TRBJ1-1; D perhaps matches TRBD1 (5 bases). The CDR3 has 14 residues. V was clipped by 10 bases and J by 3 bases, with 18 bases between them. The germline V gene has CDR1 MNHEY and CDR2 SMNVEV (reference sequence). The CDR3 coding sequence is TGTGCCACCAACACAGGTGGAGGGGACACTGAAGCTTTCTTT. As protein: CATNTGGGDTEAFF.

This clonotype has more than one count but fewer than ten. The chain links TRBV28 to TRBJ1-2, with D hard to call. Trimming cost V 2 bases and J 8 bases, with 9 bases left between them. This CDR3 has 12 residues. Germline assignment: CDR1 MDHEN and CDR2 SYDVKM. The CDR3 region is CASSLLSLGYTF. DNA of the CDR3: TGTGCCAGCAGTTTACTATCGTTGGGCTACACCTTC.

This clonotype occurred a few times. V usage is TRBV19 and J usage is TRBJ1-5; no definite D call. The V gene lost 3 bases and the J gene lost 6 bases, with 15 bases spanning the gap. CDR1 LNHDA and CDR2 SQIVND come from the germline V gene (reference sequence). This CDR3 has 15 amino acids. CDR3 region: CASSILSGVSQPQHF. CDR3 coding DNA: TGTGCCAGTAGTATCTTGTCTGGGGTCAGTCAGCCCCAGCATTTT. Filled out from reference TRBV19 and TRBJ1-5, the complete variable domain reads DGGITQSPKYLFRKEGQNVTLSCEQNLNHDAMYWYRQDPGQGLRLIYYSQIVNDFQKGDIAEGYSVSREKKESFPLTVTSAQKNPTAFYLCASSILSGVSQPQHFGDGTRLSIL.

This clonotype was recorded at least ten times. This chain connects TRBV2 to TRBJ1-1; TRBD1 agrees at 8 bases. The CDR3 is made up of 14 amino acids. V lost 7 bases to trimming and J lost 5 bases; unmatched junction nucleotides: 9. Germline CDR1 and CDR2: SNHLY and FYNNEI. The CDR3 protein is CASTADRGTTEAFF. The CDR3 DNA follows: TGTGCCAGCACCGCAGACAGGGGAACGACTGAAGCTTTCTTT.

This clonotype has ten or more counts. The rearrangement joins TRBV18 to TRBJ1-1; D is ambiguous. V dropped 6 bases and J dropped 4 bases, with 18 bases sitting between them. The CDR3 totals 15 residues. CDR1 is KGHSH and CDR2 is LQKENI in the germline V gene. CDR3 protein: CASSAREGGGTEAFF. CDR3 bases: TGTGCCAGCTCGGCAAGAGAAGGAGGCGGCACTGAAGCTTTCTTT.

The V gene is TRBV6-1, the J gene TRBJ2-4, with TRBD1 matching 9 bases. The CDR3 covers 15 residues. Trimming at V came to 0 bases and at J to 4 bases, leaving 1 base not matched to a gene. The germline V gene encodes CDR1 MNHNS and CDR2 SASEGT. The CDR3, as DNA: TGTGCCAGCAGTGAAGCCGGGACAGGGAAAAACATTCAGTACTTC. It yields the protein CASSEAGTGKNIQYF.

This clonotype was seen ten or more times. The chain employs TRBV7-6 and TRBJ2-7; D call uncertain. The germline V gene encodes CDR1 SGHVS and CDR2 FNYEAQ. The CDR3 length is 15 residues. The ends were cut back, 4 bases at V and 1 base at J, with 14 bases in the middle. CDR3 DNA: TGTGCCAGCAGCTGGTCGCAGGCCGGATCCTACGAGCAGTACTTC. Amino acid sequence: CASSWSQAGSYEQYF.